The present T cell receptor (beta chain) was sequenced within a study of post-analysis software for immune sequencing data. About the research overall: Relapsing-remitting, secondary progressive and progressive-relapsing multiple sclerosis courses were included.

Concerning this clonotype: The antigen is not known.

General study findings and limits: There was significantly lower normalized Chao1 diversity in multiple sclerosis patients than in controls. F measure grouped same-batch samples tightly together.

Presence of unique molecular identifiers characterized the TCR beta cDNA libraries. TCRdb reprocessed the PCR reads via MiXCR and lists one record per CDR3 protein. Among 650,000 to 900,000 distinct CDR3 sequences listed, 46% were seen once. This receptor was taken from a girl under 18 with multiple sclerosis. The material sequenced was blood.

For the CDR3, the DNA is TGTGCCATCAGTGGATCGGTGGCACAAGGTCCACAAGAGACCCAGTACTTC. Encoded protein: CAISGSVAQGPQETQYF. The genes are TRBV10-3 and TRBJ2-5, with D uncertain. The length of the CDR3 is 17 residues. Germline loops: CDR1 ENHRY, CDR2 SYGVKD. The ends were cut back, 4 bases at V and 2 bases at J, with 20 bases in the middle.